This T cell receptor beta chain is from a study of neurological immune-mediated disorders. The cDNA was synthesized by means of template-switch 5'RACE, which was carried out with 10-nucleotide random UMIs. TCRdb re-called the 5' RACE reads through MiXCR, storing one row per CDR3 protein. Of about 80,000 distinct CDR3 sequences in the sample, nearly 6% were seen once. Germline assignment: CDR1 SGHRS and CDR2 YFSETQ. The V and J ends lost 2 bases and 1 base respectively, with 6 bases between them. This CDR3 is 13 amino acids long. This clonotype was counted many times. Its antigen is as yet unknown. Indicated time point: longitudinal time-point 2. Stored at -80 C, 2 million PBMCs were the source of the unsorted libraries. Study-wide points: HTLV-1-associated myelopathy displayed the greatest TCR clonal expansion, and multiple sclerosis exhibited the smallest, lower than that of healthy controls.

The V gene is TRBV5-1, the J gene TRBJ2-5; the D is unclear. Sequences were obtained from PBMCs. The TCR originated in an older woman with multiple sclerosis. The CDR3 coding sequence is TGCGCCAGCAGCTTTGGTATCCAAGAGACCCAGTACTTC. Its protein product is CASSFGIQETQYF.